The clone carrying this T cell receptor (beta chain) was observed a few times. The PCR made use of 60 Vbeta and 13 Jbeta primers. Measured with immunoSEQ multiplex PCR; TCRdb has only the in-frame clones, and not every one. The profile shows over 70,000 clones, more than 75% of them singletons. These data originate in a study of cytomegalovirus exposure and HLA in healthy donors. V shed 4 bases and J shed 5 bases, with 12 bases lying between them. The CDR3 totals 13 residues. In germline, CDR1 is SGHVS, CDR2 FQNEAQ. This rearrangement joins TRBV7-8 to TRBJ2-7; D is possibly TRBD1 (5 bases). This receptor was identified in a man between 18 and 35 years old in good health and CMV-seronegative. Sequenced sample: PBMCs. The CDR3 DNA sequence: TGTGCCAGCAGCTCAAGGACAAAACACGAGCAGTACTTC. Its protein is CASSSRTKHEQYF. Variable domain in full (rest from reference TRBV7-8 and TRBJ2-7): GAGVSQSPRYKVAKRGQDVALRCDPISGHVSLFWYQQALGQGPEFLTYFQNEAQLDKSGLPSDRFFAERPEGSVSTLKIQRTQQEDSAVYLCASSSRTKHEQYFGPGTRLTVT.